What follows describes a single T cell receptor (beta chain). The data derive from a study of naive and memory T cell subsets. Four PCR rounds used nested alpha and beta constant region primers plus the SP2 primer. TCRdb ran MiXCR on the 5' RACE reads and lists one entry per CDR3 protein. The table records over 45,000 distinct CDR3 sequences, approximately 4.5% of them present only once. TCR cDNA received a 3' ligated oligonucleotide that carried a UMI. This CDR3 comprises 13 residues. V was pared by 5 bases and J by 5 bases, with 12 bases between. The chain is built from TRBV12-3 or TRBV12-4 and TRBJ1-2; TRBD1 is a possible D gene (6 bases). This TCR came from a female donor in good health. CDR3 sequence reads: CASSQGKGYGYTF. The CDR3 nucleotides are TGTGCCAGCAGTCAGGGGAAAGGGTATGGCTACACCTTC.